This T cell receptor (beta chain) was sequenced in a study of cytotoxic CD8 clonotypes in ibrutinib-treated CLL. TCRdb's table, derived via immunoSEQ multiplex PCR, lists solely in-frame clones and lacks some. This sample has around 70,000 clones; over 80% occur once, and the top ten carry 35% to 45%. As regards this clone: Its specificity is unknown.

General observations from the study: With treatment, public clonotypes, which were uncommon, either contracted or remained stable.

This receptor was identified in a human donor with chronic lymphocytic leukemia. Sequenced here: PBMCs, sampled after 24 months of ibrutinib treatment.

CDR3 sequence (DNA): TGTGCCAGCAGCTTGAGTCAGCGGAAACGAGATCAGCCCCAGCATTTT. Residues: CASSLSQRKRDQPQHF. The V call is TRBV11-3, the J call TRBJ1-5; D gene uncertain. This CDR3 contains 16 residues. Trimming removed 3 bases from V and 5 bases from J, with 17 bases in between. Per germline, CDR1 SGHNT and CDR2 YENEEA. Drawing the rest from reference TRBV11-3 and TRBJ1-5, the complete variable domain is EAGVVQSPRYKIIEKKQPVAFWCNPISGHNTLYWYLQNLGQGPELLIRYENEEAVDDSQLPKDRFSAERLKGVDSTLKIQPAELGDSAVYLCASSLSQRKRDQPQHFGDGTRLSIL.